This record covers a single T cell receptor (beta chain). One end of the junction does not line up with germline, which may come from a read error. The sample has other DNA sequences that encode this CDR3 too. Sequenced by immunoSEQ multiplex PCR; TCRdb stores in-frame clones only, minus some. Seen here are under 300,000 clones, around 84% observed once, and the top ten hold 1.5%. This sample was included in a study of blood T cell repertoires in COVID-19. Study-level information: PBMCs, B-cell-depleted T cells, or T cells provided the cDNA or gDNA that made up the material.

The CDR3 spans 14 residues. Germline CDR1 is SGHRS and CDR2 is YFSETQ. The clonotype was recovered from a woman between 40 and 55 years old who had recovered from COVID-19. This chain joins TRBV5-1 and TRBJ2-2; TRBD1 might be the D (5 bases). Sequencing was carried out using peripheral blood. This chain's CDR3 is CASSVAQGSGELFF. CDR3 sequence (DNA): TGTGCCAGCAGCGTAGCTCAGGGTTCCGGGGAGCTGTTTTTT.